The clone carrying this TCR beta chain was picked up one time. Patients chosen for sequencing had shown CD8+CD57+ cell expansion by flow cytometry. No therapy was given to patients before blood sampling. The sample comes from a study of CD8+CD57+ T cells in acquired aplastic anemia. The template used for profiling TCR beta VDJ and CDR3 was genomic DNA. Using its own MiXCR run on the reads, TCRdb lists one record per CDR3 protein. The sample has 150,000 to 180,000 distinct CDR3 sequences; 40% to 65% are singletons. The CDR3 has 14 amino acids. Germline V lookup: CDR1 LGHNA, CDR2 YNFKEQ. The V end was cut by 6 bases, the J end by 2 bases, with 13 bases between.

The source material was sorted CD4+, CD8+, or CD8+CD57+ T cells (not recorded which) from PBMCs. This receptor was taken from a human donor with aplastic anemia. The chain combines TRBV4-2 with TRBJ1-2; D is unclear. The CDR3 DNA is TGTGCCAGCAGGGAGGTGGCAGGAAACTATGGCTACACCTTC. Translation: CASREVAGNYGYTF.